Listed here is a single T cell receptor beta chain. This clonotype was recorded at least ten times. The specificity of this receptor is unknown. Per-base qualities were not stored, and no clone one base away is much larger. The sample belongs to a study of early T cells in non-severe SARS-CoV-2 infection (dated by TCRdb to about 2021). General notes on the study: TCR sequencing used bulk RNA from unsorted whole blood, so alpha and beta chains could not be paired.

The library relied on 5' RACE. The reads were generated on a NextSeq 500. The TCR library protocol attached unique molecular identifiers to individual cDNA molecules to correct for sequencing error and PCR bias. TCR alpha and beta chains were both sequenced, and the abundances of alpha and beta sequences in each sample were closely correlated with each other. The paper's processing steps were these. V gene, J gene and CDR3 annotation of TCR sequences was performed with Decombinator V4. Expanded TCRs were defined as changing significantly between any two time points under a Poisson model with p below 0.0001. TCR abundances were normalised to the total number of TCRs sequenced per sample and expressed as counts per million. MAIT TCRs were defined by TRAV1-2 paired with TRAJ12, TRAJ20 or TRAJ33, and iNKT TCRs by TRAV10 paired with TRAJ18. VDJdb, accessed 1 November 2021, was searched for CMV, EBV and SARS-CoV-2 annotated TCRs, excluding TCRs annotated for multiple antigens. TCRdb's own reprocessing of the public reads used fastp at Q25 and MiXCR and kept productive beta chains. Entries are consolidated by CDR3 protein sequence, retaining the most common genes and DNA. V and J calls and clone size were set by TCRdb, not the authors. The sample has about 67,000 distinct CDR3 sequences on record, 11% of them singletons. 3% to 4% of the sample is held by the ten biggest clonotypes.

A case-control design nested within a healthcare worker cohort in London, UK, was used, with weekly nasopharyngeal swab PCR tests and blood sampling performed. Between 23 and 31 March 2020, the week of the UK lockdown, healthcare workers were enrolled and then followed up weekly for as long as 16 weeks. Findings and caveats that apply to the study as a whole: VDJdb matching was skewed toward anti-spike CD8 responses and likely underestimated virus-specific expansions, missing private and CD4 specificities.

In the germline V gene, CDR1 corresponds to MNHEY and CDR2 to SVGEGT. The cysteine opens and the phenylalanine closes a CDR3 of 15 amino acids. Only CDR3 DNA remains: 45 bases, in frame from the first base. V is reduced by 7 bases and J by 7 bases, leaving a spacing of 20 bases between them. The receptor chain draws on TRBV6-2 or TRBV6-3 and TRBJ1-5; the D gene identity is not certain. Material for sequencing was whole blood. This clonotype was sampled from an adult who was a healthcare worker with PCR-confirmed SARS-CoV-2 infection or an uninfected control (not recorded which). Here the CDR3 is given as CASTPAPQERQPQHF. The bases are TGTGCCAGCACCCCGGCCCCCCAAGAAAGGCAGCCCCAGCATTTT.